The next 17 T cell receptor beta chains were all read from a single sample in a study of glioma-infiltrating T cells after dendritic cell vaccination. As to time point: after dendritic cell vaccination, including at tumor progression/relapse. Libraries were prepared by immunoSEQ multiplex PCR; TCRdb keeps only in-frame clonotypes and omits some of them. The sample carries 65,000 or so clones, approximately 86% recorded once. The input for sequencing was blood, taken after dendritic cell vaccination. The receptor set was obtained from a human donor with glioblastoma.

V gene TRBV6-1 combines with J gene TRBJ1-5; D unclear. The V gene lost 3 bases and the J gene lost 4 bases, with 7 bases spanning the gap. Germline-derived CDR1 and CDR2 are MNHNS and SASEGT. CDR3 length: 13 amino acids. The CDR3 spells CASSDMENQPQHF. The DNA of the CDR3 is TGTGCCAGCAGTGATATGGAGAATCAGCCCCAGCATTTT.

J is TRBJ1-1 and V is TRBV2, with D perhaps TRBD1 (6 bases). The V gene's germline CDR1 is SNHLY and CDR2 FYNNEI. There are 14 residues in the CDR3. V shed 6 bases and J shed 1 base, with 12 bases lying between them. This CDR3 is CASRLGAPNTEAFF. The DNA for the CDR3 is TGTGCCAGCAGGTTGGGGGCACCGAACACTGAAGCTTTCTTT.

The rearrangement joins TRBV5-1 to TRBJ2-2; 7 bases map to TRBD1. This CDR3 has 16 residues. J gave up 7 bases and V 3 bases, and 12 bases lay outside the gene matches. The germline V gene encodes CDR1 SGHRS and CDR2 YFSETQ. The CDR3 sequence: CASSSLGQGELGELFF. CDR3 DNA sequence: TGCGCCAGCAGCTCACTCGGCCAGGGGGAACTCGGGGAGCTGTTTTTT.

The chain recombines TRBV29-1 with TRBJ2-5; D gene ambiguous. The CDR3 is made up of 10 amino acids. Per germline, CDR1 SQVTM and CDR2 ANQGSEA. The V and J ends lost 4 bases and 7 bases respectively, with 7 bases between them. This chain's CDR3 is CSVGERTQYF. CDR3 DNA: TGCAGCGTTGGCGAGAGGACCCAGTACTTC.

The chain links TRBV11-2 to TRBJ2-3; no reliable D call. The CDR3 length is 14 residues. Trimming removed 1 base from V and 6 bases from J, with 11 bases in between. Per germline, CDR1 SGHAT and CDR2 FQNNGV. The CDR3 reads CASSLASSFDTQYF. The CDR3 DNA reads TGTGCCAGCAGCTTAGCCTCGTCCTTCGATACGCAGTATTTT.

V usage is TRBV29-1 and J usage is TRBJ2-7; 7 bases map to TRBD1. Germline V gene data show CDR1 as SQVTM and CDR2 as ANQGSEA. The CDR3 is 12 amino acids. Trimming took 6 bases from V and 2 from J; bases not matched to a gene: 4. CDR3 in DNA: TGCAGCGTGGCCGGGACAGCCTACGAGCAGTACTTC. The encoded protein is CSVAGTAYEQYF.

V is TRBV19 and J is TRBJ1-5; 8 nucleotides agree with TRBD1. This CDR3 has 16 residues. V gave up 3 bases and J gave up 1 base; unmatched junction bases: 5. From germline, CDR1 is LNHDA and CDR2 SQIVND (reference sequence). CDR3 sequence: CASSMARDRSNQPQHF. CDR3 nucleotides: TGTGCCAGTAGTATGGCCCGGGACAGGAGCAATCAGCCCCAGCATTTT.

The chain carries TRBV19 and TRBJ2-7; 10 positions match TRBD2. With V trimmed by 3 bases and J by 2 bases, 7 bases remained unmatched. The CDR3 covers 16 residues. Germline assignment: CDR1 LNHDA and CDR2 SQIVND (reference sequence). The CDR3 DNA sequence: TGTGCCAGTAGTATCCATAGCGGGAGGTTCACCTACGAGCAGTACTTC. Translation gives CASSIHSGRFTYEQYF.

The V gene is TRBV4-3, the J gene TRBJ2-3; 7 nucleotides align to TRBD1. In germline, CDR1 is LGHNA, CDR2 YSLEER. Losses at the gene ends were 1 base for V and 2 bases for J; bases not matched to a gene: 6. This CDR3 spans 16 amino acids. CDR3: CASSQGGQTSTDTQYF. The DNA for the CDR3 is TGCGCCAGCAGCCAAGGGGGACAGACCTCCACAGATACGCAGTATTTT.

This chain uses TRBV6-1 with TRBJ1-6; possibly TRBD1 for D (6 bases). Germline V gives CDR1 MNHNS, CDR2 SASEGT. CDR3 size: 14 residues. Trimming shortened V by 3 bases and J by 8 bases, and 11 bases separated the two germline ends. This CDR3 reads CASSDGGPYSPLHF. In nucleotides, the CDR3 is TGTGCCAGCAGTGACGGGGGGCCGTATTCACCCCTCCACTTT.

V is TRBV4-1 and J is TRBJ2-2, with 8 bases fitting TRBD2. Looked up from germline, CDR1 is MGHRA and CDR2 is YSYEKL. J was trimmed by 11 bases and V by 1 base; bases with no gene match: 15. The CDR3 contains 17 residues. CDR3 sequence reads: CASSQGLAGPPFPELFF. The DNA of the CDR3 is TGCGCCAGCAGCCAAGGGTTAGCGGGGCCACCGTTTCCAGAGCTGTTTTTT.

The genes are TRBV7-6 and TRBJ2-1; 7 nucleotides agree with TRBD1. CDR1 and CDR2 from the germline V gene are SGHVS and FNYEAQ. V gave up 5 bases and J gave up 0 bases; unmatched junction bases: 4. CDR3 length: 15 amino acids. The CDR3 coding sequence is TGTGCCAGCAGCCAGGCAGGGGGCTCCTACAATGAGCAGTTCTTC. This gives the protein CASSQAGGSYNEQFF. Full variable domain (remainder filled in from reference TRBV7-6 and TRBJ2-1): GAGVSQSPRYKVTKRGQDVALRCDPISGHVSLYWYRQALGQGPEFLTYFNYEAQQDKSGLPNDRFSAERPEGSISTLTIQRTEQRDSAMYRCASSQAGGSYNEQFFGPGTRLTVL.

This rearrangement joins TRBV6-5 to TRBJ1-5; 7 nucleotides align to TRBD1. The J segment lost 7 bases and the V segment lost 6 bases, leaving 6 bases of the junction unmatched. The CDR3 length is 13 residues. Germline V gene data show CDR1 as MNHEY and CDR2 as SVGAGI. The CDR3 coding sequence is TGTGCCAGCAGGAGGGGGCTCGGGCAGCCCCAGCATTTT. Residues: CASRRGLGQPQHF.

The CDR3 sequence is CASSQDLTNYGYTF. CDR3 in DNA: TGTGCCAGCAGCCAAGATCTAACTAACTATGGCTACACCTTC. This sequence joins TRBV4-2 and TRBJ1-2; D is ambiguous. The CDR3 has 14 amino acids. V was clipped by 0 bases and J by 0 bases, with 5 bases between them. Germline V CDR1 and CDR2: LGHNA, YNFKEQ.

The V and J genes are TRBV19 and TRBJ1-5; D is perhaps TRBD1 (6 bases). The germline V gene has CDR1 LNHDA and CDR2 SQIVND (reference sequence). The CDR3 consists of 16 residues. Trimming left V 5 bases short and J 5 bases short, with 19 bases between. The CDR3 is CASSSYQGLSDQPQHF. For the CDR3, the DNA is TGTGCCAGTAGTTCCTACCAGGGGTTATCAGATCAGCCCCAGCATTTT.

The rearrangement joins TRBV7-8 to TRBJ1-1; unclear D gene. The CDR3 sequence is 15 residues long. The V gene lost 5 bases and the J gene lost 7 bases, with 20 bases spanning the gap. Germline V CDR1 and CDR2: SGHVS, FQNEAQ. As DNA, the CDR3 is TGTGCCAGCAGCCCCAGTGGGTTGGGTGCGGGTGAAGCTTTCTTT. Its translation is CASSPSGLGAGEAFF.

The CDR3, as DNA: TGTGCTAGTGGTTTGGGGACTAGCGGGGGGCTCTACCCTAATGAGCAGTTCTTC. The encoded protein is CASGLGTSGGLYPNEQFF. This chain connects TRBV12-5 to TRBJ2-1; 14 bases are shared with TRBD2. Trimming cost V 1 base and J 7 bases; bases outside gene matches: 9. Germline V gene data show CDR1 as LGHNT and CDR2 as FRNRAP. The length of the CDR3 is 18 residues.